This T cell receptor (beta chain) was captured in a study of Graves' ophthalmopathy and Graves' hyperthyroidism. Broader study findings: In predicting ophthalmopathy progression, the model reached over 70% sensitivity and 72% to 80% specificity.

Excluded were patients with other autoimmune diseases, uncontrolled infections, pregnancy or lactation. Amplification targeted the TCR beta CDR3 regions, with RNA transcripts as the source material. First-round RT-PCR used HTBI primers; second-round multiplex PCR followed. MiXCR, run by TCRdb on the multiplex PCR reads, gives a single entry per CDR3 protein. The table records 650,000 to 800,000 distinct CDR3 sequences, about 38% of them present only once. Germline V gene lookup returns CDR1 PRHDT and CDR2 FYEKMQ (reference sequence). The CDR3 length is 15 residues. Trimming cost V 5 bases and J 0 bases, with 13 bases left between them. A note on this clonotype: Its antigen is as yet unknown.

The TCR was taken from an adult man with Graves' ophthalmopathy. The sample consisted of peripheral blood. The V gene is TRBV13, the J gene TRBJ1-2, with a weak D call TRBD1 (5 bases). The CDR3 region is CASSQGTATNYGYTF. CDR3 bases: TGTGCCAGCAGCCAAGGGACCGCCACTAACTATGGCTACACCTTC.